The rows below give T cell receptor beta chains drawn from one sample of a study of blood T cells in healthy people across ages. TCRdb recomputed calls from the 5' RACE reads with MiXCR, one row per CDR3 protein. The table shows approximately 2,000,000 distinct CDR3 sequences, with roughly two fifths occurring only once. Material for sequencing was blood. The receptor set was obtained from a human donor in good health. Each CDR3 is given with its conserved first and last residue. A D gene is named only where the DNA matches it firmly. Clone size, where shown, is once, few, many, or a class for clones that have expanded.

d_gene	j_gene	v_gene	abundance	CDR3aa	CDR3nt
.	TRBJ1-2	TRBV6-5	.	CASSCSPNYGYTF	TGTGCCAGCAGTTGCTCCCCTAACTATGGCTACACCTTC
.	TRBJ2-1	TRBV12-3/TRBV12-4	many	CASSLPSSYNEQFF	TGTGCCAGCAGCTTACCCAGCTCCTACAATGAGCAGTTCTTC
.	TRBJ2-5	TRBV5-1	.	CASSLAAAKETQYF	TGCGCCAGCAGCTTGGCGGCAGCCAAGGAGACCCAGTACTTC
TRBD1	TRBJ2-1	TRBV7-6	few	CASSLVRMGQGWRSEQFF	TGTGCCAGCAGCTTAGTAAGAATGGGACAGGGGTGGAGGAGTGAGCAGTTCTTC
.	TRBJ2-7	TRBV7-2	many	CASSLMVNRAFYEQYF	TGTGCCAGCAGCTTAATGGTGAACAGGGCGTTCTACGAGCAGTACTTC
.	TRBJ2-5	TRBV12-3/TRBV12-4	few	CASSPEQQETQYF	TGTGCCAGCAGCCCCGAACAGCAAGAGACCCAGTACTTC
.	TRBJ1-3	TRBV20-1	.	CGCRGAGNTIYF	TGCGGCTGTAGGGGTGCTGGAAACACCATATATTTT
.	TRBJ2-5	TRBV20-1	once	CSARGPWAIRTQYF	TGCAGTGCTAGAGGCCCGTGGGCTATTAGGACCCAGTACTTC
.	TRBJ2-7	TRBV29-1	many	CSVDVEGDSYEQYF	TGCAGCGTTGACGTAGAGGGGGACTCCTACGAGCAGTACTTC
.	TRBJ1-5	TRBV12-3/TRBV12-4	.	CASSLGHQSNQPQHF	TGTGCCAGCAGTTTGGGACACCAGAGCAATCAGCCCCAGCATTTT
.	TRBJ2-2	TRBV12-3/TRBV12-4	.	CASSSSAGELFF	TGTGCCAGCAGTAGTAGCGCCGGGGAGCTGTTTTTT
.	TRBJ2-3	TRBV12-5	.	CASGFNGGGLGRDTQYF	TGTGCTAGTGGTTTCAACGGGGGCGGCCTCGGAAGAGATACGCAGTATTTT
.	TRBJ1-2	TRBV19	few	CASSIEERSYGYTF	TGTGCCAGTAGTATAGAAGAACGCTCCTATGGCTACACCTTC
.	TRBJ1-5	TRBV4-1	.	CASSQVGENQPQHF	TGCGCCAGCAGCCAAGTTGGGGAGAATCAGCCCCAGCATTTT
.	TRBJ2-5	TRBV7-9	once	CASDRGETQYF	TGTGCCAGCGATAGGGGGGAGACCCAGTACTTC
TRBD1	TRBJ2-5	TRBV6-6	few	CASSYRDRDETQYF	TGTGCCAGCAGTTACAGGGACAGGGACGAGACCCAGTACTTC
TRBD1	TRBJ1-2	TRBV7-2	.	CVSSSWDPGQSHGYTF	TGTGTCAGCAGCTCATGGGATCCGGGACAGAGTCATGGCTACACCTTC
TRBD1	TRBJ2-7	TRBV11-1	.	CASSLDPRGTGVNEQYF	TGTGCCAGCAGCTTAGACCCAAGAGGGACAGGGGTGAACGAGCAGTACTTC
.	TRBJ2-3	TRBV12-3/TRBV12-4	.	CASSFLADFTSTDTQYF	TGTGCCAGCAGTTTTTTAGCGGATTTTACTAGCACAGATACGCAGTATTTT
.	TRBJ2-7	TRBV27	few	CASSLIEGEQYF	TGTGCCAGCAGTCTTATAGAAGGCGAGCAGTACTTC